This T cell receptor beta chain was sequenced for a study of beta chain features in type 1 diabetes (dated by TCRdb to between 2017 and 2018). Background for the entire study: Patients and healthy donors did not differ in mean age, gender distribution, total cell number or subset yield. Across all samples, some 110,000,000 sorted cells were examined, and cell number per subset correlated strongly with RNA yield. In the study, recently diagnosed type 1 diabetes patients and matched healthy donors were compared on the TCRB repertoires of their sorted circulating CD4+ T cell subsets. Naive and central memory subsets were obtained from all 28 donors, but regulatory and stem cell-like memory subsets were isolated from only 8 patients and about eight healthy donors.

The CDR3 goes from the cysteine to the phenylalanine over 15 residues. Left in the record is the CDR3 DNA by itself, 45 bases read in frame from the first base. Trimming accounts for 0 bases at V and 6 bases at J, while the number of junction bases matched to no gene is 6. Per the germline V gene, SGDLS is the CDR1 and YYNGEE is the CDR2. From each donor, a single peripheral blood sample of 95 to 150 mL on average was drawn into heparinised tubes. Using a panel that included CD45RO, CCR7, CD25, CD127, CD95 and CD27, naive, central memory, regulatory and stem cell-like memory CD4+ T cells were sorted on a BD FACSAria II. Purity was above 95% for every sorted population. PBMCs were separated immediately by Lymphoprep density gradient centrifugation and were stained directly, without being cultured. Samples were stained and sorted in pairs, with one healthy donor and one patient per experiment, so that batch effects were minimized.

What the research found in general, with its limitations: Because cDNA rather than genomic DNA was sequenced, highly expressing activated cells could have been over-represented, although no difference in activation and CD3 levels was found between groups. A moderate but significant shortening of TCRB CDR3 length was observed in type 1 diabetes patients in all four CD4+ subsets. At VDJ recombination sites, type 1 diabetes patients had fewer insertions and more deleted nucleotides, which implies abnormalities in thymic rearrangement. HLA sub-analyses involved small numbers of individuals, so any influence of HLA type on TCRB rearrangement remained unresolved. Naive, central memory and regulatory TCRB repertoires appeared more similar among patients than among healthy donors. PCR might favor shorter templates, but patient and control samples were amplified and corrected together, so any skew would affect both groups equally.

This clone was counted between two and nine times. It has no known antigen specificity. No clone much larger than this one lies a single base away; base qualities are absent. The entire isolated RNA was reverse transcribed using the High Capacity cDNA Reverse Transcription Kit, and thus expressed TCRB transcripts were sequenced. Deep immunoSEQ sequencing was applied to naive, central memory and regulatory T cell samples, giving an average of roughly 3.3 million total reads per sample. Sorted cells were lysed in RLT buffer, and RNA was extracted using DNase-treated RNeasy Micro or Mini kits according to cell number. To prevent cross-contamination, each cell subset was processed individually, whereas patient and healthy donor samples were processed jointly. TCRB sequences were amplified from cDNA with the immunoSEQ multiplex PCR, producing 87-bp fragments spanning the CDR3 region. Sequencing of the amplicons was performed on the Illumina HiSeq platform. The authors processed their data as follows. Synthetic template baselines were used to correct PCR bias computationally, reads within Hamming distance 2 were collapsed together, and singletons that could not be merged were discarded. Reads were aligned against IMGT so that V, D and J genes, CDR3 length and insertions or deletions at six rearrangement sites could be assigned. Within each subset, clonotype counts were normalized to the number of sorted cells before true diversity and Gini coefficients were calculated with the tcR R package. The overlap coefficient, calculated on TCRB nucleotide sequences, was used to measure repertoire sharing. As a proxy for the pre-selection repertoire, out-of-frame TCRB sequences from naive cells were analyzed. TCRdb stores this immuneACCESS table with in-frame sequences only. Part of the clones is absent; in the studies checked, under half of the shortfall reflects unresolved V genes, and no reason is known for the rest. V and J calls and clone size come straight from that table; D and trimming were deduced from the DNA. The sample data list around 500,000 clones, and approximately 10% of these were observed just once. The top ten hold approximately 0.045% of the sample.

The receptor chain draws on TRBV9 and TRBJ2-1; the central 7 bases match TRBD1. The clonotype was recovered from a woman between 18 and 29 years old in good health. The sequenced sample was naive CD4+ T cells from blood. The sample's cell subset or site label is to be understood as: true naive CD4+ T cells. CDR3 protein: CASSVARGPFNEQFF. The sequenced DNA: TGTGCCAGCAGCGTAGCGAGGGGGCCGTTCAATGAGCAGTTCTTC.